These 26 T cell receptor beta chains came from one sample sequenced in a study of post-analysis software for immune sequencing data. Points from the study as a whole: Included in a set of about five TRBV segments more frequent in patients than controls were TRBV5-6, TRBV5-1 and TRBV20-1.

What these receptors recognize is not known. TCR beta cDNA libraries included unique molecular identifiers. TCRdb re-analysed the PCR reads in MiXCR, keeping a single row per CDR3 protein. The data show over 250,000 distinct CDR3 sequences, 36% seen once. The specimen was blood. These TCRs come from a girl aged 10 to 17 with multiple sclerosis.

This clonotype has ten or more counts. V gene TRBV4-1 combines with J gene TRBJ2-1; 10 nucleotides agree with TRBD2. The V gene end was trimmed by 1 base and the J gene end by 5 bases; junction bases not matched to a gene: 20. The CDR3 covers 21 residues. Germline CDR1 MGHRA, CDR2 YSYEKL. The CDR3 DNA reads TGCGCCAGCAGCCAAGTTATCGGGACCCTAAGACTAGCGGGCATCAACAATGAGCAGTTCTTC. This translates into CASSQVIGTLRLAGINNEQFF.

This clonotype was seen many times. The chain joins TRBV5-1 to TRBJ1-5; D remains unclear. Germline CDR1 SGHRS, CDR2 YFSETQ. The CDR3 has 15 residues. The V gene lost 0 bases and the J gene lost 0 bases, with 7 bases spanning the gap. The CDR3 nucleotides are TGCGCCAGCAGCTTGGACACCGTTAGCAATCAGCCCCAGCATTTT. This translates into CASSLDTVSNQPQHF.

This clonotype was counted a few times. V gene TRBV11-2 combines with J gene TRBJ2-7, with 11 nucleotides matching TRBD1. The germline CDR1 and CDR2 sequences are SGHAT and FQNNGV. The CDR3 totals 16 residues. Trimming cost V 4 bases and J 7 bases; bases outside gene matches: 12. CDR3 sequence: CASSSSGTGGYNEQYF. CDR3 sequence (DNA): TGTGCCAGCAGCTCCTCTGGGACAGGGGGATACAATGAGCAGTACTTC.

The chain employs TRBV7-9 and TRBJ2-7, with D unresolved. This CDR3 is built from 16 residues. Trimming pared 3 bases from V and 2 bases from J, leaving 17 bases between. Germline V lookup: CDR1 SEHNR, CDR2 FQNEAQ (reference sequence). The CDR3 DNA reads as TGTGCCAGCAGCTTGAGTGGGGTATCCTCCGCCTACGAGCAGTACTTC. It specifies CASSLSGVSSAYEQYF.

This clonotype was seen many times. This sequence joins TRBV5-4 and TRBJ1-2; maybe TRBD1 (6 bases). The CDR3 contains 14 residues. Germline CDR1 reads SGHNT; CDR2 reads YYREEE (reference sequence). The V end lost 5 bases, the J end lost 5 bases, and 16 bases lay between the germline ends. DNA of the CDR3: TGTGCCAGCAGGCGTCAGGACAGCTCTTATGGCTACACCTTC. It translates to CASRRQDSSYGYTF.

The rearrangement uses TRBV11-3 and TRBJ2-1; weak D call: TRBD2 (6 bases). The better agreement between TRBJ2-7 and the DNA end casts doubt on the J call. CDR3 size: 16 residues. Germline lookup yields CDR1 SGHNT and CDR2 YENEEA. CDR3 sequence reads: CASSLDGAGDYNEQYF. The DNA for the CDR3 is TGTGCCAGCAGCTTAGATGGAGCGGGCGACTACAATGAGCAGTACTTC.

This clonotype has just a few counts. This could be a read error, since a much larger clone is one nucleotide away. The chain combines TRBV6-6 with TRBJ2-1, with TRBD1 matching 9 bases. Looked up from germline, CDR1 is MNHNY and CDR2 is SVGAGI (reference sequence). This CDR3 has 14 residues. J lost 10 bases, V lost 5 bases, and 9 bases had no gene match. The CDR3 protein is CASSRGTGFHEQFF. CDR3 DNA sequence: TGTGCCAGCAGTCGCGGGACAGGGTTCCACGAGCAGTTCTTC.

This clonotype was recorded only once. This may be a read error: a much more frequent sequence differs by one nucleotide. The chain is built from TRBV20-1 and TRBJ2-5; tentative D call: TRBD2 (6 bases). Germline CDR1 DFQATT, CDR2 SNEGSKA (reference sequence). V gave up 6 bases and J gave up 11 bases, with 25 bases separating them. This CDR3 has 14 residues. For the CDR3, the DNA is TGCAGTGCGTACCTAGTGGGGGGAGTCAATGAGCAGTACTTC. This sequence encodes CSAYLVGGVNEQYF.

CDR3 DNA: TGTGCCAGCAGGGGGATAGAAGGAGGGGCCAACGTCCTGACTTTC. Encoded protein: CASRGIEGGANVLTF. The chain has TRBV28 and TRBJ2-6; D gene unclear. CDR1 and CDR2 (germline): MDHEN, SYDVKM. V dropped 6 bases and J dropped 4 bases, with 13 bases sitting between them. The CDR3 has 15 residues.

The genes are TRBV29-1 and TRBJ2-1, with D hard to call. Germline CDR1 and CDR2: SQVTM and ANQGSEA. This CDR3 is built from 16 residues. V was shortened by 0 bases and J by 2 bases, with 14 bases between the two germline ends. Written as DNA, the CDR3 is TGCAGCGTTGAAGATTCGATTAGCCAGGCCTACAATGAGCAGTTCTTC. Its protein product is CSVEDSISQAYNEQFF.

This clonotype showed up many times. This chain connects TRBV4-1 to TRBJ2-5; D is tentatively TRBD1 or TRBD2 (5 bases each). This CDR3 comprises 12 residues. CDR1 MGHRA and CDR2 YSYEKL come from the germline V gene. V shed 3 bases and J shed 9 bases, with 11 bases lying between them. CDR3 residues: CASSHPRGPQYF. CDR3 sequence (DNA): TGCGCCAGCAGCCACCCGAGGGGCCCCCAGTACTTC.

In regard to this clonotype: It may be a read error: a sequence one base away is much more abundant. V usage is TRBV5-4 and J usage is TRBJ2-7; maybe TRBD1 (6 bases). Germline V gene sequence: CDR1 SGHNT, CDR2 YYREEE (reference sequence). The CDR3 is 14 residues long. The CDR3 reads CASSITGKRYERYF. CDR3 bases: TGTGCCAGCAGCATCACAGGGAAGCGCTACGAGCGGTACTTC. Supplemented by reference TRBV5-4 and TRBJ2-7, the full variable domain reads ETGVTQSPTHLIKTRGQQVTLRCSSQSGHNTVSWYQQALGQGPQFIFQYYREEENGRGNFPPRFSGLQFPNYSSELNVNALELDDSALYLCASSITGKRYERYFGPGTRLTVT.

This clonotype is a singleton in its sample. A much larger clone sits a single nucleotide away, making a read error possible. This rearrangement joins TRBV20-1 to TRBJ1-2, with unresolved D. This CDR3 is built from 14 residues. The germline gives CDR1 DFQATT, CDR2 SNEGSKA (reference sequence). The CDR3 loop is CSTSPEVANYGYTF. DNA of the CDR3: TGCAGTACTAGCCCCGAGGTAGCCAACTATGGCTACACCTTC.

The rearrangement links TRBV29-1 to TRBJ2-7; D is perhaps TRBD1 (5 bases). CDR1 SQVTM and CDR2 ANQGSEA come from the germline V gene. Deletions cut 7 bases from V and 2 bases from J, with 15 bases between. The CDR3 has 13 amino acids. CDR3 sequence reads: CSAYTEDTYEQYF. The DNA for the CDR3 is TGCAGCGCCTACACCGAGGACACCTACGAGCAGTACTTC.

This clonotype was detected many times. The rearrangement links TRBV18 to TRBJ1-4, with 9 bases matching TRBD1. The ends lost 3 bases at V and 7 bases at J; junction bases unmatched: 3. This CDR3 has 14 amino acids. The V gene's germline CDR1 is KGHSH and CDR2 LQKENI. In nucleotides, the CDR3 is TGTGCCAGCTCACCTGCGACAGGGGGTGAAAAACTGTTTTTT. Protein sequence: CASSPATGGEKLFF.

The table lists this clonotype with many counts. The chain is built from TRBV6-1 and TRBJ2-3; 7 bases fit TRBD2. This CDR3 contains 13 residues. The germline V gene has CDR1 MNHNS and CDR2 SASEGT. V dropped 7 bases and J dropped 3; count of bases not matched to a gene: 4. Here the CDR3 reads CASTLSGTDTQYF. DNA of the CDR3: TGTGCCAGCACCCTTAGCGGGACAGATACGCAGTATTTT.

To note about this clonotype: This could be a read error, since a much larger clone is one nucleotide away. The V gene is TRBV27, the J gene TRBJ1-5; D not certain. This CDR3 is 13 amino acids long. Germline loops: CDR1 MNHEY, CDR2 SMNVEV (reference sequence). The CDR3 DNA follows: TGTGCCAGCAGTTTATCCTACAATCAGCTCCAGCATTTT. Amino acids: CASSLSYNQLQHF.

This clonotype occurred many times. The chain is built from TRBV28 and TRBJ2-3; the D is unclear. The CDR3 runs to 14 residues. Germline-derived CDR1 and CDR2 are MDHEN and SYDVKM. The V and J ends lost 3 bases and 4 bases respectively, with 11 bases between them. The CDR3: CASSLLGFSDTQYF. CDR3 DNA: TGTGCCAGCAGTTTGCTAGGGTTCTCAGATACGCAGTATTTT.

The CDR3 DNA is TGTGCCAGCAGTTACCGGTACAGGGAATACGAGCAGTACTTC. This gives the protein CASSYRYREYEQYF. The chain is built from TRBV6-2 or TRBV6-3 and TRBJ2-7; D is perhaps TRBD1 (6 bases). Per the germline V gene, CDR1 is MNHEY and CDR2 is SVGEGT. V was shortened by 2 bases and J by 4 bases, with 12 bases between the two germline ends. The CDR3 is made up of 14 amino acids.

This chain connects TRBV4-2 to TRBJ1-2, with unresolved D. Germline V CDR1 and CDR2: LGHNA, YNFKEQ. This CDR3 has 15 amino acids. The V end lost 0 bases, the J end lost 2 bases, and 10 bases lay between the germline ends. The chain's CDR3 is CASSQEITRNYGYTF. The CDR3 bases are TGTGCCAGCAGCCAAGAAATCACCCGGAACTATGGCTACACCTTC.

This clonotype was recorded many times. This sequence joins TRBV5-1 and TRBJ2-3; 12 nucleotides agree with TRBD1. After removal of 5 bases from V and 2 bases from J, the junction contained 12 bases not matched to a gene. The CDR3 loop spans 18 amino acids. Germline V gene lookup returns CDR1 SGHRS and CDR2 YFSETQ. In DNA, the CDR3 is TGCGCCAGCAGACGTATATACCGGGACAGGGGGCACACAGATACGCAGTATTTT. Residues: CASRRIYRDRGHTDTQYF.

V is TRBV6-1 and J is TRBJ2-7; weak D call: TRBD2 (6 bases). V was trimmed by 4 bases and J by 0 bases, leaving 19 bases between them. Looked up from germline, CDR1 is MNHNS and CDR2 is SASEGT. The CDR3 loop spans 17 amino acids. This CDR3 is CASSAPLSGDFSYEQYF. Written as DNA, the CDR3 is TGTGCCAGCAGTGCTCCTCTATCGGGGGACTTCTCCTACGAGCAGTACTTC.

J is TRBJ2-2 and V is TRBV11-2, with unresolved D. In germline, CDR1 is SGHAT, CDR2 FQNNGV. Trimming took off 3 bases at V and 4 bases at J, with 9 bases between the two ends. The CDR3 is 14 amino acids. CDR3 nucleotide sequence: TGTGCCAGCAGCTTCAGACGGGCCACCGGGGAGCTGTTTTTT. Its translation is CASSFRRATGELFF. Supplemented by reference TRBV11-2 and TRBJ2-2, the full variable domain reads EAGVAQSPRYKIIEKRQSVAFWCNPISGHATLYWYQQILGQGPKLLIQFQNNGVVDDSQLPKDRFSAERLKGVDSTLKIQPAKLEDSAVYLCASSFRRATGELFFGEGSRLTVL.

This clonotype appeared a few times. The gene calls are TRBV28 and TRBJ2-1, with unresolved D. V lost 3 bases, J lost 5 bases, and 8 bases lay in between. Germline loops: CDR1 MDHEN, CDR2 SYDVKM. The CDR3 totals 13 residues. The CDR3 nucleotides are TGTGCCAGCAGTTTGGCTAGGGACAATGAGCAGTTCTTC. Translation: CASSLARDNEQFF.

As concerns this clonotype: Just one base apart from a much larger clone, this may be a read error. The CDR3 DNA is TGCGCCAGCAGCCAAGATCAGGACAGTTGGGGCTACACCTTC. Its translation is CASSQDQDSWGYTF. The V gene is TRBV4-1, the J gene TRBJ1-2; TRBD1 is a possible D gene (6 bases). The V end was cut by 0 bases, the J end by 8 bases, with 13 bases between. CDR1 is MGHRA, CDR2 YSYEKL, per germline. The CDR3 runs 14 residues.

About this clonotype: An end of the junction differs from the germline gene, which may be a read error. This rearrangement joins TRBV2 to TRBJ1-6; 8 bases agree with TRBD1. Germline V gives CDR1 SNHLY, CDR2 FYNNEI. CDR3 length: 13 amino acids. The CDR3 here is CASSEGQGLALHF. CDR3 sequence (DNA): TGTGCCAGCAGCGAAGGACAGGGATTGGCCCTCCACTTT.